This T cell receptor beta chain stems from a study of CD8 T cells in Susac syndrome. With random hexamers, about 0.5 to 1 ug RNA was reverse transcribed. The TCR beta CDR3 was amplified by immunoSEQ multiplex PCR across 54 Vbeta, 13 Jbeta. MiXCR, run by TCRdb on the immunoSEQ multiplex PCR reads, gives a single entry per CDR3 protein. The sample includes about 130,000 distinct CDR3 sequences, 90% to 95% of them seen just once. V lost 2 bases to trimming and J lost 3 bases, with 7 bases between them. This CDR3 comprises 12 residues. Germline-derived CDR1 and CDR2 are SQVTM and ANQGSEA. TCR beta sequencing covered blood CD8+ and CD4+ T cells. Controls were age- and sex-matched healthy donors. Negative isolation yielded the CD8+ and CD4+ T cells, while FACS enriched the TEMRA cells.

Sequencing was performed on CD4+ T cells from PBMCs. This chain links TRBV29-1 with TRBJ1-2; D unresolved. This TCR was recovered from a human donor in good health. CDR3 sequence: CSVERSDYGYTF. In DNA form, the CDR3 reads TGCAGCGTTGAAAGGTCGGACTATGGCTACACCTTC.